This T cell receptor (beta chain) was documented in a study of OX40 agonist ivuxolimab in advanced cancers. Study in general: Aged roughly 23 to 85 with a mean of roughly 65 years, they were almost 85% male. People who had prior anti-PD-1, anti-PD-L1 or anti-CTLA-4 therapy could take part, and about 40% had some.

Study-level findings and limits: There were, on average, more expanded clones in CD8+ T cells than in CD4+. The specificity for antigen of the expanded peripheral T cells was not determined.

Method: immunoSEQ multiplex PCR; TCRdb's copy keeps in-frame clones and lacks some. The top ten clones hold under 2.5% of a sample with about 66,000 clones, roughly 80% of them seen once. Germline V CDR1 and CDR2: GTSNPN, SVGIG (reference sequence). With V trimmed by 5 bases and J by 5 bases, 3 bases remained unmatched. The CDR3 has 12 residues. About this clone: What it recognizes is unknown.

The TCR comes from an adult with an advanced solid tumor such as melanoma, head and neck, liver or kidney cancer. Sequenced material: CD4+ or CD8+ T cells sorted from blood, taken in a trial of the OX40 agonist ivuxolimab. The V call is TRBV30, the J call TRBJ2-5; the match to TRBD1 covers 9 bases. CDR3 nucleotides: TGTGCCTGGGGGACAGGGAAGGAGACCCAGTACTTC. Protein: CAWGTGKETQYF.